These T cell receptor beta chains were read from a single sample in a study of spatial heterogeneity in lung cancer. From the 5' RACE reads, TCRdb called clonotypes with MiXCR, one entry per CDR3 protein. The sample lists around 40,000 distinct CDR3 sequences; around 5.5% were seen once. The sequenced sample was PBMCs, obtained at surgery. The receptors come from a female donor with early-stage non-small cell lung cancer. The CDR3 runs from the conserved cysteine through the conserved F or W. A D gene is named only where the DNA matches it firmly. Not all rows give a size; the values are once, few, many and, for expanded clones, a class.

j_gene: TRBJ2-1
len: 16
d_gene: TRBD2
abundance: NA
v_gene: TRBV20-1
CDR3nt: TGCAGTGCTAGAGCCGGGACTAGCGGGGGATACAATGAGCAGTTCTTC
CDR3aa: CSARAGTSGGYNEQFF

j_gene: TRBJ1-2
len: 13
d_gene: NA
abundance: NA
v_gene: TRBV5-1
CDR3nt: TGCGCCAGCAGCTTGGGGGCCTTTTATGGCTACACCTTC
CDR3aa: CASSLGAFYGYTF

j_gene: TRBJ1-2
len: 14
d_gene: TRBD1
abundance: many
v_gene: TRBV6-1
CDR3nt: TGTGCCAGCACTGAGACAGGGATCAACTATGGCTACACCTTC
CDR3aa: CASTETGINYGYTF

j_gene: TRBJ1-6
len: 12
d_gene: NA
abundance: many
v_gene: TRBV20-1
CDR3nt: TGCAGTGCTAGAGAAAGGGGCTCACCCCTCCACTTT
CDR3aa: CSARERGSPLHF

j_gene: TRBJ2-1
len: 16
d_gene: NA
abundance: many
v_gene: TRBV4-1
CDR3nt: TGCGCCAGCAGACAAAACTGGGTCGGTATAGTCAATGAGCAGTTCTTC
CDR3aa: CASRQNWVGIVNEQFF

j_gene: TRBJ2-5
len: 13
d_gene: TRBD1
abundance: few
v_gene: TRBV20-1
CDR3nt: TGCAGTGCTACGGGACAGCTCCAAGAGACCCAGTACTTC
CDR3aa: CSATGQLQETQYF

j_gene: TRBJ2-7
len: 14
d_gene: NA
abundance: many
v_gene: TRBV28
CDR3nt: TGTGCCAGCAGTTTTACCGGGGGATCCTACGAGCAGTACTTC
CDR3aa: CASSFTGGSYEQYF

j_gene: TRBJ1-1
len: 11
d_gene: NA
abundance: NA
v_gene: TRBV4-2
CDR3nt: TGTGCCAGCAGCCAGGACCAAAAGGCTTTCTTT
CDR3aa: CASSQDQKAFF

j_gene: TRBJ2-1
len: 16
d_gene: TRBD2
abundance: many
v_gene: TRBV29-1
CDR3nt: TGCAGCGTTGAACGACTAGCGGGATCCTCCTACAATGAGCAGTTCTTC
CDR3aa: CSVERLAGSSYNEQFF

j_gene: TRBJ1-2
len: 16
d_gene: NA
abundance: many
v_gene: TRBV7-2
CDR3nt: TGTGCCAGCAGCCCCGTCTTACGGGGGGGGGACTATGGCTACACCTTC
CDR3aa: CASSPVLRGGDYGYTF

j_gene: TRBJ2-5
len: 14
d_gene: NA
abundance: many
v_gene: TRBV7-2
CDR3nt: TGTGCCAGCAGTACCGGGACGCCGGAGTCGATCCAGTACTTC
CDR3aa: CASSTGTPESIQYF

j_gene: TRBJ2-2
len: 15
d_gene: NA
abundance: NA
v_gene: TRBV16
CDR3nt: TGTGCCAGCAGCCAATTGTCAGGGGACACCGGGGAGCTGTTTTTT
CDR3aa: CASSQLSGDTGELFF

j_gene: TRBJ2-5
len: 14
d_gene: NA
abundance: NA
v_gene: TRBV27
CDR3nt: TGTGCCAGCAGTTTATTGGGGGACCAAGAGGCCCAGTACTTC
CDR3aa: CASSLLGDQEAQYF

j_gene: TRBJ1-1
len: 15
d_gene: NA
abundance: few
v_gene: TRBV10-1
CDR3nt: TGCGCCAGCAGTGCCCGGACGGCTATGAACACTGAAGCTTTCTTT
CDR3aa: CASSARTAMNTEAFF

j_gene: TRBJ1-1
len: 14
d_gene: TRBD1
abundance: many
v_gene: TRBV5-1
CDR3nt: TGCGCCAGCAGCTCACAGGGGGCGAACACTGAAGCTTTCTTT
CDR3aa: CASSSQGANTEAFF

j_gene: TRBJ2-3
len: 13
d_gene: NA
abundance: many
v_gene: TRBV20-1
CDR3nt: TGCAGTGCTAGAGACACAGGGTACGGTACGCAGTATTTT
CDR3aa: CSARDTGYGTQYF

j_gene: TRBJ2-7
len: 14
d_gene: NA
abundance: medium-sized
v_gene: TRBV28
CDR3nt: TGTGCCAGCAGCCAAAGGGGGTCTAACTACGAGCAGTACTTC
CDR3aa: CASSQRGSNYEQYF

j_gene: TRBJ2-7
len: 16
d_gene: NA
abundance: many
v_gene: TRBV30
CDR3nt: TGTGCCTGGAGTTTTAGGAGGGGGGGCCCGAGGGGCGAGCAGTACTTC
CDR3aa: CAWSFRRGGPRGEQYF

j_gene: TRBJ2-7
len: 13
d_gene: TRBD1
abundance: NA
v_gene: TRBV16
CDR3nt: TGTGCCAGCAGCCCGGACAGGGGCTACGAGCAGTACTTC
CDR3aa: CASSPDRGYEQYF

j_gene: TRBJ1-2
len: 15
d_gene: NA
abundance: NA
v_gene: TRBV10-3
CDR3nt: TGTGCCATCCCGGGGAAGGAAGGCTCTAACTATGGCTACACCTTC
CDR3aa: CAIPGKEGSNYGYTF

j_gene: TRBJ2-3
len: 16
d_gene: TRBD1
abundance: many
v_gene: TRBV6-1
CDR3nt: TGTGCCAGCAGTGAACACGACAGGGTCCCTCCAGATACGCAGTATTTT
CDR3aa: CASSEHDRVPPDTQYF

j_gene: TRBJ1-1
len: 15
d_gene: NA
abundance: many
v_gene: TRBV29-1
CDR3nt: TGCAGCGCCGTAACGTGGGCCGGAGTGAGGACTGAAGCTTTCTTT
CDR3aa: CSAVTWAGVRTEAFF

j_gene: TRBJ2-3
len: 14
d_gene: NA
abundance: many
v_gene: TRBV7-9
CDR3nt: TGTGCCAGCCCCCTCGGAGGGGTTGTAGATACGCAGTATTTT
CDR3aa: CASPLGGVVDTQYF

j_gene: TRBJ2-7
len: 14
d_gene: NA
abundance: medium-sized
v_gene: TRBV7-2
CDR3nt: TGTGCCAGCAGCTTAGGGGCGGGGAGCCACGAGCAGTACTTC
CDR3aa: CASSLGAGSHEQYF

j_gene: TRBJ1-6
len: 15
d_gene: NA
abundance: many
v_gene: TRBV6-5
CDR3nt: TGTGCCAGCAGTTACCGGGAAGTCTATAATTCACCCCTCCACTTT
CDR3aa: CASSYREVYNSPLHF

j_gene: TRBJ1-3
len: 15
d_gene: NA
abundance: few
v_gene: TRBV12-3/TRBV12-4
CDR3nt: TGTGCCAGCAAAAGGACGGCGAGCTCTGGAAACACCATATATTTT
CDR3aa: CASKRTASSGNTIYF

j_gene: TRBJ2-1
len: 16
d_gene: TRBD2
abundance: few
v_gene: TRBV20-1
CDR3nt: TGCAGTGCTAGACCGATCATAGCGGGGCTCCACAATGAGCAGTTCTTC
CDR3aa: CSARPIIAGLHNEQFF

j_gene: TRBJ1-2
len: 12
d_gene: NA
abundance: many
v_gene: TRBV28
CDR3nt: TGTGCCAGCAGCCTAAGTGATTATGGCTACACCTTC
CDR3aa: CASSLSDYGYTF

j_gene: TRBJ2-1
len: 14
d_gene: NA
abundance: many
v_gene: TRBV7-2
CDR3nt: TGTGCCAGCAAGCAGGGTCAGGGGAACAATGAGCAGTTCTTC
CDR3aa: CASKQGQGNNEQFF

j_gene: TRBJ1-6
len: 13
d_gene: NA
abundance: many
v_gene: TRBV4-3
CDR3nt: TGCGCCAGCAGCCAAGATCGAAGTTCACCCCTCCACTTT
CDR3aa: CASSQDRSSPLHF

j_gene: TRBJ2-1
len: 16
d_gene: TRBD1
abundance: few
v_gene: TRBV10-3
CDR3nt: TGTGCCATCAGTGGGGCAGGGGGCATCTCCTACAATGAGCAGTTCTTC
CDR3aa: CAISGAGGISYNEQFF

j_gene: TRBJ2-7
len: 15
d_gene: NA
abundance: many
v_gene: TRBV20-1
CDR3nt: TGCAGTGCTAGAGCTGTGGGGCAAAGCTCCTACGAGCAGTACTTC
CDR3aa: CSARAVGQSSYEQYF

j_gene: TRBJ1-4
len: 16
d_gene: TRBD1
abundance: NA
v_gene: TRBV19
CDR3nt: TGTGCCAGTAAACCAGGACAGGGGCGGACTAATGAAAAACTGTTTTTT
CDR3aa: CASKPGQGRTNEKLFF

j_gene: TRBJ2-1
len: 18
d_gene: TRBD2
abundance: many
v_gene: TRBV4-3
CDR3nt: TGCGCCAGCAGCCAAAGTCCGGGGCGGGGGGGCATATACAATGAGCAGTTCTTC
CDR3aa: CASSQSPGRGGIYNEQFF

j_gene: TRBJ2-1
len: 15
d_gene: NA
abundance: few
v_gene: TRBV5-1
CDR3nt: TGCGCCAGCAGACCCTGGGTGGGGGACTACAATGAGCAGTTCTTC
CDR3aa: CASRPWVGDYNEQFF

j_gene: TRBJ2-2
len: 20
d_gene: TRBD2
abundance: many
v_gene: TRBV7-3
CDR3nt: TGTGCCAGCAGCTTCACCCCGGGACTAGCGGGGGGTCGTGGTACCGGGGAGCTGTTTTTT
CDR3aa: CASSFTPGLAGGRGTGELFF

j_gene: TRBJ2-3
len: 14
d_gene: NA
abundance: many
v_gene: TRBV19
CDR3nt: TGTGCCAGTAGTATAGATTGGGCGCGCTTTACGCAGTATTTT
CDR3aa: CASSIDWARFTQYF

j_gene: TRBJ1-5
len: 15
d_gene: NA
abundance: many
v_gene: TRBV5-1
CDR3nt: TGCGCCAGCAGCTTAACTCCAGCACTGGCTGAGCCCCAGCATTTT
CDR3aa: CASSLTPALAEPQHF

j_gene: TRBJ2-3
len: 15
d_gene: TRBD2
abundance: many
v_gene: TRBV5-1
CDR3nt: TGCGCCAGCAGCTCAAGCGGGGGAGTCACAGATACGCAGTATTTT
CDR3aa: CASSSSGGVTDTQYF

j_gene: TRBJ2-3
len: 16
d_gene: NA
abundance: many
v_gene: TRBV6-5
CDR3nt: TGTGCCAGCAGTTACCAGGCCCCGATGAGCACAGATACGCAGTATTTT
CDR3aa: CASSYQAPMSTDTQYF

j_gene: TRBJ2-3
len: 13
d_gene: NA
abundance: many
v_gene: TRBV9
CDR3nt: TGTGCCAGCAGCCCTCACCAGAAAGATACGCAGTATTTT
CDR3aa: CASSPHQKDTQYF

j_gene: TRBJ2-1
len: 13
d_gene: NA
abundance: NA
v_gene: TRBV28
CDR3nt: TGTGCCAGCAGTTTAGGGTCCGCCCATGAGCAGTTCTTC
CDR3aa: CASSLGSAHEQFF

j_gene: TRBJ2-1
len: 13
d_gene: NA
abundance: many
v_gene: TRBV7-3
CDR3nt: TGTGCCAGCAGCCAGGACTATACTCGGGAGCAGTTCTTC
CDR3aa: CASSQDYTREQFF

j_gene: TRBJ2-2
len: 14
d_gene: NA
abundance: NA
v_gene: TRBV11-3
CDR3nt: TGTGCCAGCAGCCCAGGGACCCACACCGGGGAGCTGTTTTTT
CDR3aa: CASSPGTHTGELFF

j_gene: TRBJ2-2
len: 15
d_gene: TRBD1
abundance: NA
v_gene: TRBV7-7
CDR3nt: TGTGCCAGCAGCCAAGGACAGGGGGCCCGCGGGGAGCTGTTTTTT
CDR3aa: CASSQGQGARGELFF

j_gene: TRBJ1-1
len: 14
d_gene: NA
abundance: many
v_gene: TRBV9
CDR3nt: TGTGCCAGCAGCGTATCCGGGGGCAACACTGAAGCTTTCTTT
CDR3aa: CASSVSGGNTEAFF

j_gene: TRBJ2-1
len: 14
d_gene: TRBD1
abundance: many
v_gene: TRBV12-3/TRBV12-4
CDR3nt: TGTGCCAGCAGCAAGGACAGGGTCGGGAATGAGCAGTTCTTC
CDR3aa: CASSKDRVGNEQFF

j_gene: TRBJ1-2
len: 18
d_gene: NA
abundance: few
v_gene: TRBV5-1
CDR3nt: TGCGCCAGCAGCAAGGGGATCCTGAAGCTTGAAGGGAACTATGGCTACACCTTC
CDR3aa: CASSKGILKLEGNYGYTF

j_gene: TRBJ2-7
len: 15
d_gene: TRBD2
abundance: many
v_gene: TRBV7-3
CDR3nt: TGTGCCAGCAGCTACGGGACTAGCGGGGGAGGAGAGCAGTACTTC
CDR3aa: CASSYGTSGGGEQYF

j_gene: TRBJ1-1
len: 12
d_gene: NA
abundance: many
v_gene: TRBV15
CDR3nt: TGTGCCACCGGGGGGGATGAATCAAAAGCTTTCTTT
CDR3aa: CATGGDESKAFF

j_gene: TRBJ2-7
len: 15
d_gene: NA
abundance: many
v_gene: TRBV5-1
CDR3nt: TGCGCCAGCAGCTTGTTAGGGGGAAAATCCTACGAGCAGTACTTC
CDR3aa: CASSLLGGKSYEQYF

j_gene: TRBJ1-1
len: 14
d_gene: NA
abundance: few
v_gene: TRBV28
CDR3nt: TGTGCCAGCAGTCTACAGGCCAGGAACACTGAAGCTTTCTTT
CDR3aa: CASSLQARNTEAFF